This T cell receptor beta chain originates from a study of OX40 agonist ivuxolimab in advanced cancers. Study-wide background: Partial responses occurred in Three dose-escalation patients, one with hepatocellular carcinoma and two with cutaneous melanoma. Points from the study as a whole: At 0.1 to 3.0 mg/kg, CD4+ and CD8+ blood T cells expanded clonally by week 6.

For this clone: Its antigen remains unidentified.

Repertoires were generated with immunoSEQ multiplex PCR, while TCRdb's copy carries only in-frame clones and drops some. The sample consists of tens of thousands of clones, more than 85% of them appearing once. The CDR3 consists of 13 residues. V dropped 7 bases and J dropped 4; count of bases not matched to a gene: 4. CDR1 and CDR2 from the germline V gene are MGHRA and YSYEKL. The sequence derives from an adult with an advanced solid tumor such as melanoma, head and neck, liver or kidney cancer. V usage is TRBV4-1 and J usage is TRBJ1-1; 9 nucleotides match TRBD1. Sequences were derived from CD4+ or CD8+ T cells sorted from blood, sampled in a trial of the OX40 agonist ivuxolimab. The CDR3 nucleotides are TGCGCCAGCAATACAGGGGGCCGCACTGAAGCTTTCTTT. It encodes CASNTGGRTEAFF.